The sequence of this TCR beta chain was determined in a study of TIL therapy for anti-PD-1-resistant metastatic lung cancer. Study at large: Median patient age was about 55, ranging 38-75 years.

The CDR3 is made up of 13 amino acids. Trimming left V 2 bases short and J 9 bases short, with 12 bases between. The germline gives CDR1 SGHNT, CDR2 YENEEA. Time point of the sample: pre-treatment sample, taken before nivolumab and TIL therapy. Stage 4 NSCLC adults joined between October 2017 and 2020. Sequencing used immunoSEQ v3. Survey-level samples got 1.5 million to 2.5 million read pairs; deep-level samples got about 5-6 million. Clones were sequenced by immunoSEQ multiplex PCR, and TCRdb holds only the in-frame ones, with some missing. The sample carries some 16,000 clones, 74% recorded once. A single count supports this clone.

The J gene is TRBJ2-3, the V gene TRBV11-3; tentatively, D is TRBD1 (5 bases). This sequence originates from a person between 25 and 80 years old with non-small cell lung cancer. Sequences were derived from blood, sampled at baseline. CDR3 coding DNA: TGTGCCAGCAGCTTAACCAGGGTGGGCACGCAGTATTTT. It translates to CASSLTRVGTQYF.